This T cell receptor (beta chain) was captured by sequencing in a study of T cell responses to AZD1222 COVID-19 vaccine. Using immunoSEQ multiplex PCR, the repertoire was profiled, and TCRdb retains in-frame clones only, with some absent. This sample carries some 99,000 clones, 70% to 90% of them seen once, and the ten largest clones take around 13%. The CDR3 consists of 15 residues. V was trimmed by 2 bases and J by 1 base, leaving 11 bases between them. Per the germline V gene, CDR1 is SGHTA and CDR2 is FQGTGA. In its sample, this clone was seen once. The antigen remains unidentified. Study outcomes and limitations: Spike-specific TCR breadth rose after two AZD1222 doses, and depth rose as well. Along spike, vaccine-associated CD4 TCRs were found throughout, with dominance at 160-218 and 743-854. Per reports, nearly half of all spike-specific TCRs target regions that are unmutated in variants.

The chain employs TRBV7-3 and TRBJ1-1; D remains ambiguous. The TCR sequence derives from an adult in good health. Sample: peripheral blood, taken on day 0 of MenACWY control vaccination. CDR3: CASSLEATQNTEAFF. The CDR3 DNA is TGTGCCAGCAGCTTAGAGGCGACGCAGAACACTGAAGCTTTCTTT.